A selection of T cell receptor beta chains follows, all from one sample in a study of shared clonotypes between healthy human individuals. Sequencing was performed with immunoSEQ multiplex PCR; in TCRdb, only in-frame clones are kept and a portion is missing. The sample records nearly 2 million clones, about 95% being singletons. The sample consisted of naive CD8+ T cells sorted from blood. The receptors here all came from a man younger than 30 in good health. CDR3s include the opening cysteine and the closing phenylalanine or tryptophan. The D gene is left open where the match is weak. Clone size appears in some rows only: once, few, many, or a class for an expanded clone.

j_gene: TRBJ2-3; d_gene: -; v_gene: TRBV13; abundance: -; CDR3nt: TGTGCCAGCAGCTTACGAGGAGGTACAGATACGCAGTATTTT; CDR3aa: CASSLRGGTDTQYF
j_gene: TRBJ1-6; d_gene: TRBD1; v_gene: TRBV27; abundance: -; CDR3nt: TGTGCCAGCAGTTTCCAGGGGGCTTCTTCACCCCTCCACTTT; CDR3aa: CASSFQGASSPLHF
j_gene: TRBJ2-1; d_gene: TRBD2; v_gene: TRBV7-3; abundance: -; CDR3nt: TGTGCCAGCAGCTCGATAGCGGGGGGATTAAATGAGCAGTTCTTC; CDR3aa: CASSSIAGGLNEQFF
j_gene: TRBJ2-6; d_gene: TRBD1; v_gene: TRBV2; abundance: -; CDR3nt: TGTGCCAGCAGTGCGGGACAGGGGCTTCCCGTTGCTGGGGCCAACGTCCTGACTTTC; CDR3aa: CASSAGQGLPVAGANVLTF
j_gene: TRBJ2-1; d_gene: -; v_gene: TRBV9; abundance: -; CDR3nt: TGTGCCAGCAGCGCCCTAGGGGGGCCCTACAATGAGCAGTTCTTC; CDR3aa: CASSALGGPYNEQFF
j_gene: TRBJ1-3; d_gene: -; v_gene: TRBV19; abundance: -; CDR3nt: TGTGCCAGTACCATCAACGGTGAGGGATCTGGAAACACCATATATTTT; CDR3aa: CASTINGEGSGNTIYF
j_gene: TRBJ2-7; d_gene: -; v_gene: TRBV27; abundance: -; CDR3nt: TGTGCCAGCAGTTTAATCTGGGGGGCGGAGGGACCAGGGTGGAACGAGCAGTACTTC; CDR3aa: CASSLIWGAEGPGWNEQYF
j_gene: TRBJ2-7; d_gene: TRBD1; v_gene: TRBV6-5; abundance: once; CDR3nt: TGTGCCAGCAGTTACTCCCCCGGGACAGGCTTGGACGAGCAGTACTTC; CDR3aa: CASSYSPGTGLDEQYF
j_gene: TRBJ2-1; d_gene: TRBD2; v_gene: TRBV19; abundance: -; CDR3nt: TGTGCCAGTAATGAATGGGCGGGAGGCCTCTACAATGAGCAGTTCTTC; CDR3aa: CASNEWAGGLYNEQFF
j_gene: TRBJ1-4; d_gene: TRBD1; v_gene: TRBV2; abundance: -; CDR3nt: TGTGCCGGGGGACAGTATAATGAAAAACTGTTTTTT; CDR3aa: CAGGQYNEKLFF
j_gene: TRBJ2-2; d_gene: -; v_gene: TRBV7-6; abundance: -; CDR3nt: TGTGCCAGCAGCCTCTCAACGGGGGCCGGGGAGCTGTTTTTT; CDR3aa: CASSLSTGAGELFF
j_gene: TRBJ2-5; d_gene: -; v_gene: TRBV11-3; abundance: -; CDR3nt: TGTGCCAGCAGCTTGAACAGGATGGAGACCCAGTACTTC; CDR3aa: CASSLNRMETQYF
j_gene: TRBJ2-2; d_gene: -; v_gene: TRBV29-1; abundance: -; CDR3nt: TGCAGCGTGAACACCGGGGAGCTGTTTTTT; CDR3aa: CSVNTGELFF
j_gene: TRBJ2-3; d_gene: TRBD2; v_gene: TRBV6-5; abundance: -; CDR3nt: TGTGCCAGCGGGCCTAGCGGGATTACAGATACGCAGTATTTT; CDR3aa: CASGPSGITDTQYF
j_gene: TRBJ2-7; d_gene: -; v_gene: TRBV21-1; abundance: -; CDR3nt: TGTGCCAGCAGCCCCTGGGGTGGCAGGTCCCTCCATAACTACGAGCAGTACTTC; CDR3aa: CASSPWGGRSLHNYEQYF
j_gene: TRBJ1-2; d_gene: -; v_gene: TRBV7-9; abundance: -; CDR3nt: TGTGCCAGCAGCTTAGACCGGTCGTCGGGGGGCTACACCTTC; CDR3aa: CASSLDRSSGGYTF
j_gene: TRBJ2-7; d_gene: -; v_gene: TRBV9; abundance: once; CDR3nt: TGTGCCAGCAGCGTAGGGTCCCCCTCCTACGAGCAGTACTTC; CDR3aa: CASSVGSPSYEQYF
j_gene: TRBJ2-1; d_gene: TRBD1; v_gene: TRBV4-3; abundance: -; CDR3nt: TGCGCCAGCAGCCAAGAGCCGGGACAGGGCTACAATGAGCAGTTCTTC; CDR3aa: CASSQEPGQGYNEQFF
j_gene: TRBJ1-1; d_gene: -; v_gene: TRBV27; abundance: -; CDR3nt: TGTGCCAGCAGTTTATTGGGCGGGCCAAACACTGAAGCTTTCTTT; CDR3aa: CASSLLGGPNTEAFF
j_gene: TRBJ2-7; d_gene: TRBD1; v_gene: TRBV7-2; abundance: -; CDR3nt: TGTGCCAGCAGCTCCTACCCGACAGGGGGTATGTACGAGCAGTACTTC; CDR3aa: CASSSYPTGGMYEQYF
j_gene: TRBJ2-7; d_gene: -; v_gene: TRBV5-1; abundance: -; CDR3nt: TGCGCCAGCAGCGGACACGAGCAGTACTTC; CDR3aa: CASSGHEQYF
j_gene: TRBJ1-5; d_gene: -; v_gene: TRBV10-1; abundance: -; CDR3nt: TGCGCCAGCAGTGAGTCCGGGGGGCGGCAGCCCCAGCATTTT; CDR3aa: CASSESGGRQPQHF
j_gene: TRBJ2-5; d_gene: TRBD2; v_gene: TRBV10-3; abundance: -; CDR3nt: TGTGCCATCAGCCAAGGACTAGCGGACCCCCAAGAGACCCAGTACTTC; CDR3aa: CAISQGLADPQETQYF
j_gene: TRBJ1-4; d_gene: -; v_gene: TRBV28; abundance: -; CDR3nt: TGTGCCAGCAGTGATACAGGGCTTAATGAAAAACTGTTTTTT; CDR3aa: CASSDTGLNEKLFF
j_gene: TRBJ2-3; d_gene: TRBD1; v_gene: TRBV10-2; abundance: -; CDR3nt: TGCGCCAGCAGTGTGTTGACAGGGAGCGCAGATACGCAGTATTTT; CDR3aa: CASSVLTGSADTQYF
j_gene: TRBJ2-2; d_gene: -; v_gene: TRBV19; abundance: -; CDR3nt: TGTGCCAGTAGTATAGGGACGGAGACCGGGGAGCTGTTTTTT; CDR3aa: CASSIGTETGELFF
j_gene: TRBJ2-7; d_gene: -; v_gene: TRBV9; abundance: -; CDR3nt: TGTGCCAGCAGCGTAGGTTCTGGGGCTCTCTACGAGCAGTACTTC; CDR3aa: CASSVGSGALYEQYF
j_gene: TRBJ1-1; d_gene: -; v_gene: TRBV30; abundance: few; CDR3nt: TGTGCCTGGAGCCTTACGGGGTATCTGAACACTGAAGCTTTCTTT; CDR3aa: CAWSLTGYLNTEAFF
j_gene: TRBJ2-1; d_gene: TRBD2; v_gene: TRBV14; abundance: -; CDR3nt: TGTGCCAGCAGCCGCAGAGAAGCGGGAGGTGCCTACAATGAGCAGTTCTTC; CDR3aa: CASSRREAGGAYNEQFF
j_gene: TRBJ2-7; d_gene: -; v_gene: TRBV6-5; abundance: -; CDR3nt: TGTGCCAGTAGCGCCGGTTACGAGCAGTACTTC; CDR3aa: CASSAGYEQYF
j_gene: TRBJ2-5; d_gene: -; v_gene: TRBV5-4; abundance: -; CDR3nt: TGTGCCAGCAGCTTGAAAGGGACGATGGGGACCCAGTACTTC; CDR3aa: CASSLKGTMGTQYF
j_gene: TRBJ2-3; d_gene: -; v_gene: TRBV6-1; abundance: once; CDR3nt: TGTGCCAGCGGGAGGCAGGACACAGATACGCAGTATTTT; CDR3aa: CASGRQDTDTQYF
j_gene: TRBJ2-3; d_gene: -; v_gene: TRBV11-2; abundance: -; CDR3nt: TGTGCCAGCAGCTTAAAGGCGATTTGGGCAGATACGCAGTATTTT; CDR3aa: CASSLKAIWADTQYF
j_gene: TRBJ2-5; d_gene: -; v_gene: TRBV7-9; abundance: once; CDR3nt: TGTGCCAGCAGCTTCCTAGCTCAAGAGACCCAGTACTTC; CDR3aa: CASSFLAQETQYF
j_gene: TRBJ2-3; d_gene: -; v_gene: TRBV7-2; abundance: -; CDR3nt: TGTGCCAGCAGCTTGATGGAAGATACGCAGTATTTT; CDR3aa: CASSLMEDTQYF
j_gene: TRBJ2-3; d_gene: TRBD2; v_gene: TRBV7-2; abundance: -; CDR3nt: TGTGCCAGCAGTTGGACTAGCCGGGATACGCAGTATTTT; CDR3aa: CASSWTSRDTQYF
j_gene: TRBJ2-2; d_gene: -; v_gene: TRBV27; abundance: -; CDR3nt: TGTGCCAGCAGTTCGTACAGGGTCGGGGAGCTGTTTTTT; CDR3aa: CASSSYRVGELFF
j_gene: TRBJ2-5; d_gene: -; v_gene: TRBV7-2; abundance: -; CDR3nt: TGTGCCAGCAGCTTAGTCTTAGAGACCCAGTACTTC; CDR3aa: CASSLVLETQYF
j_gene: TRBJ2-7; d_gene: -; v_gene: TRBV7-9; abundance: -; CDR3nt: TGTGCCAGCAGCCCACAACTAGCCCCCCCCGGCGAGCAGTACTTC; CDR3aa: CASSPQLAPPGEQYF
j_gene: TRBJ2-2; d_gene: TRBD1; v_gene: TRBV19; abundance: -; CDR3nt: TGTGCCAGTGGAGACAGGGGATACGGCGGGGAGCTGTTTTTT; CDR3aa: CASGDRGYGGELFF
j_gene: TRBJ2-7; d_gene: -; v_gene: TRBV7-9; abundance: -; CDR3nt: TGTGCCAGCAGCTTAGCGGTCCAGGGCGGAGGTTACGAGCAGTACTTC; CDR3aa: CASSLAVQGGGYEQYF
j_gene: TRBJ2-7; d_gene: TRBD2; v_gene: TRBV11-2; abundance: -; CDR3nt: TGTGCCAGCAGCCCGGGGGGCTCCTACGAGCAGTACTTC; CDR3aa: CASSPGGSYEQYF
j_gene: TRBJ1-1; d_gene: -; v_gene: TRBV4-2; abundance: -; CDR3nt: TGTGCCAGCAGCCAAGATCTCACGGCCTTGAACACTGAAGCTTTCTTT; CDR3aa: CASSQDLTALNTEAFF
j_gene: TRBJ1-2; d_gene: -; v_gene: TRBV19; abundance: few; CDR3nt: TGTGCCAGTAGGGACATTGCTAACTATGGCTACACCTTC; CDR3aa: CASRDIANYGYTF
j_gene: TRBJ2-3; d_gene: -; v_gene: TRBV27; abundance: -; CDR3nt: TGTGCCAGCAGTCCAGGGGCCGAGACAGATACGCAGTATTTT; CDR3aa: CASSPGAETDTQYF
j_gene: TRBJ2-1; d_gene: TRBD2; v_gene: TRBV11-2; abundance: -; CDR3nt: TGTGCCAGCAGCTTGCCGGGACTAGCGGGGGCCATAGCGCAGTTCTTC; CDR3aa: CASSLPGLAGAIAQFF
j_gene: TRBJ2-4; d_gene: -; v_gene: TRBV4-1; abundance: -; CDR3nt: TGCGCCAGCAGCCAAGATGGGGAAAACATTCAGTACTTC; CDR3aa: CASSQDGENIQYF
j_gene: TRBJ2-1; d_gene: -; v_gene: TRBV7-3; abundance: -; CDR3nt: TGTGCCAGCAGCTTTGCTGAATACAATGAGCAGTTCTTC; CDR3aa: CASSFAEYNEQFF
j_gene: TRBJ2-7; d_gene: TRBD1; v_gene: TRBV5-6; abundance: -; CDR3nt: TGTGCCAGCAGCTTGGCCTTGACAGGGGGACCTTACGAGCAGTACTTC; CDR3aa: CASSLALTGGPYEQYF
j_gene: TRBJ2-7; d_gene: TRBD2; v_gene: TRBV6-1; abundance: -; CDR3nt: TGTGCCAGCAGGCAAGCGGGGGAGTTCTACGAGCAGTACTTC; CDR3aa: CASRQAGEFYEQYF
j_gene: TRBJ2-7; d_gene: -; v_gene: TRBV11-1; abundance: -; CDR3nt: TGTGCCAGCAGCTTAGCGGGAGATTACGAGCAGTACTTC; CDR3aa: CASSLAGDYEQYF
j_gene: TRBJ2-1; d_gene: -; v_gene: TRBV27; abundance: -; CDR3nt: TGTGCCAGCAAAGTTCAAATCTTGAGCTCCTACAATGAGCAGTTCTTC; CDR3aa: CASKVQILSSYNEQFF
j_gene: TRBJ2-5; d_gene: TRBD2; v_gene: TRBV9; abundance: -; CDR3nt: TGTGCCAGCAGCGTAGGGGGACTAGCCGGAGAGACCCAGTACTTC; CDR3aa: CASSVGGLAGETQYF
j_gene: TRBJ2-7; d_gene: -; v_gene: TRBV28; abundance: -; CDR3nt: TGTGCCAGCAGTTTGCGCGGTTCCACTTACGAGCAGTACTTC; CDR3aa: CASSLRGSTYEQYF
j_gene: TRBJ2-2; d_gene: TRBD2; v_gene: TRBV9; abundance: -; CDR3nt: TGTGCCAGCAGCCCATCCCTCGGGAGAGGAGCGGGAGAAATTACCGGGGAGCTGTTTTTT; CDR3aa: CASSPSLGRGAGEITGELFF